What follows describes a single T cell receptor beta chain. The data were obtained in a study of blood T cell repertoires in COVID-19. The CDR3 loop spans 15 amino acids. V shed 1 base, J shed 2 bases, and the junction held 3 bases outside the gene matches. Germline V CDR1 and CDR2: SGHTS, YDEGEE. Under the authors' procedure: Estimated nucleated cell counts came from reference gene primer amplification. The method was immunoSEQ multiplex PCR; TCRdb's version includes in-frame clones alone and lacks a portion of them. V and J calls and clone size are those listed in that table; D and trimming were worked out from the DNA. The data hold over 150,000 clones, with 65% to 90% observed a single time. Seattle's cohort entered during active infection and was followed longitudinally.

The chain carries TRBV5-8 and TRBJ1-5; TRBD1 agrees at 7 bases. The receptor was isolated from a woman aged 60 to 75 with COVID-19, enrolled during active disease. Source material: peripheral blood. CDR3 DNA sequence: TGTGCCAGCAGCTTGACAGGGGTCGGCAATCAGCCCCAGCATTTT. Translating gives CASSLTGVGNQPQHF. The variable domain in full, completed from reference TRBV5-8 and TRBJ1-5, reads EAGVTQSPTHLIKTRGQQATLRCSPISGHTSVYWYQQALGLGLQFLLWYDEGEERNRGNFPPRFSGRQFPNYSSELNVNALELEDSALYLCASSLTGVGNQPQHFGDGTRLSIL.